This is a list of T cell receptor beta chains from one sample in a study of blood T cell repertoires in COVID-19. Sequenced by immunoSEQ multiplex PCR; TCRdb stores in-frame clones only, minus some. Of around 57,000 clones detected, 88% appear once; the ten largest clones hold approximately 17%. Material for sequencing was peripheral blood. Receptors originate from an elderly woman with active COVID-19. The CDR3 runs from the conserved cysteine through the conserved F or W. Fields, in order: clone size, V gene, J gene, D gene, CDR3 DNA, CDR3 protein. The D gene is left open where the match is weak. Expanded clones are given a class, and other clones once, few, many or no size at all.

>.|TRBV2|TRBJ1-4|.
TGTGCCAGCAGCTCTAGCCCTTATGGAGAACTGTTTTTT
CASSSSPYGELFF
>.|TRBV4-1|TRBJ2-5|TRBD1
TGCGCCAGCAGCCAAGCGGACAGGGGGCTGTCCCAGTACTTC
CASSQADRGLSQYF
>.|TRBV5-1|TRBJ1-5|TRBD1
TGCGCCAGCAGCTTGGCGGGACAGGGGCATCAGCCCCAGCATTTT
CASSLAGQGHQPQHF
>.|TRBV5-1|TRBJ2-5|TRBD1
TGCGCCAGCCGGAACGGACAGGTACAAGAGACCCAGTACTTC
CASRNGQVQETQYF
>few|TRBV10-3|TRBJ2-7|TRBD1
TGTGCCATCAGCCGGGACAGAACGTACGAGCAGTACTTC
CAISRDRTYEQYF
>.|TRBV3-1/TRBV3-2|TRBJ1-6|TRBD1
TGTGCCAGCAGCCTTAGGGACAGGAATTCACCCCTCCACTTT
CASSLRDRNSPLHF
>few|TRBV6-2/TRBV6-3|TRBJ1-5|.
TGTGCCAGCAGTTACGGGCCGAGCAATCAGCCCCAGCATTTT
CASSYGPSNQPQHF
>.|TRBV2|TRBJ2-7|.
TGTGCCAGTTCCTCAGGGGCCGACGAGCAGTACTTC
CASSSGADEQYF
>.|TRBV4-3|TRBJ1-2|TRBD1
TGCGCCAGCAGCCAAGATAAAAACGACAGGGGATTCTATGGCTACACCTTC
CASSQDKNDRGFYGYTF
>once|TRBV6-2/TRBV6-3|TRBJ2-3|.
TGTGCCAGCAGTTACTCGAGGGTGGTCACAGATACGCAGTATTTT
CASSYSRVVTDTQYF
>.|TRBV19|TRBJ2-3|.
TGTGCCAGTAGTATAGCCCCCGGCAGGGGCACAGATACGCAGTATTTT
CASSIAPGRGTDTQYF
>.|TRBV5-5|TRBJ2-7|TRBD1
TGTGCCAGCAGCCCAACAGGGGAAAACTACGAGCAGTACTTC
CASSPTGENYEQYF
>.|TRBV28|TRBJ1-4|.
TGTGCCAGCTTTGGGGGGGCAGGGGTTAATGAAAAACTGTTTTTT
CASFGGAGVNEKLFF
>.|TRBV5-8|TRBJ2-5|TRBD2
TGTGCCAGCAGCCGGGGAGAGACTAGCGGGGGCGGGGAGACCCAGTACTTC
CASSRGETSGGGETQYF
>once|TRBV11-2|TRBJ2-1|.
TGTGCCAGCAGCTTCGGGGTAGGGCTAGCAGGCGATGAGCAGTTCTTC
CASSFGVGLAGDEQFF
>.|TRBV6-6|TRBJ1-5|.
TGTGCCAGCAGTTCCGCACAGGGTTGGGATCAGCCCCAGCATTTT
CASSSAQGWDQPQHF
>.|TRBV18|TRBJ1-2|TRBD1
TGTGCCAGCTCACCACAAACAGGGGCAGGGGGCTACACCTTC
CASSPQTGAGGYTF
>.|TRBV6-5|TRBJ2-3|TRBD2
TGTGCCAGCAGTAGAAGCGGGGGGGAAGATACGCAGTATTTT
CASSRSGGEDTQYF
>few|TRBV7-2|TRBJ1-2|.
TGTGCCAGCAGCTTATATCCGCCCACATCCTATGGCTACACCTTC
CASSLYPPTSYGYTF
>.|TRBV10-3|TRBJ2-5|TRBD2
TGTGCCATCAGCAGGGAGGGAGAGACCCAGTACTTC
CAISREGETQYF
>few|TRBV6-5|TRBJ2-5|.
TGTGCCAGCAGTTCCCGGAGGGGGGGGACCCAGTACTTC
CASSSRRGGTQYF
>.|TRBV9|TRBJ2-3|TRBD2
TGTGCCAGCAGCTCCTTAGCGGGGGGCCGTGGAGATACGCAGTATTTT
CASSSLAGGRGDTQYF
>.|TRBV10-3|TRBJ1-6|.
TGTGCCACCAGGACAGAAAATAATTCACCCCTCCACTTT
CATRTENNSPLHF
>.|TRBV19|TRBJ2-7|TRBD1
TGTGCCAGTAGTATGGACAGGGCTCGGGAGCAGTACTTC
CASSMDRAREQYF
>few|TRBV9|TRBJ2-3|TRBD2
TGTGCCAGCAGCGTAGTAGCGGGGGGGATCACAGATACGCAGTATTTT
CASSVVAGGITDTQYF
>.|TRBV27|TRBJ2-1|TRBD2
TGTGCCAGCAGTTCAGCGGGGGGTTCCTACAATGAGCAGTTCTTC
CASSSAGGSYNEQFF
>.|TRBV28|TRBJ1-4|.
TGTGCCAGCAGTCCCCACAGAACTAATGAAAAACTGTTTTTT
CASSPHRTNEKLFF
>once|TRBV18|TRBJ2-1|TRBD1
TGTGCCAGCTCACCTTGGGACAGGGGAAATGAGCAGTTCTTC
CASSPWDRGNEQFF
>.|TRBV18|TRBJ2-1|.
TGTGCCAGCTCACCATACATTGGGAGCGGTGCCTCCTACAATGAGCAGTTCTTC
CASSPYIGSGASYNEQFF
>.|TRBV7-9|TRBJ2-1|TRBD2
TGTGCCAGCAGCTTATTTTTAGCGGGGGGGGACAATGAGCAGTTCTTC
CASSLFLAGGDNEQFF
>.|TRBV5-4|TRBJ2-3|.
TGTGCCAGCAGCCTGCGACTGGAACGGGGTACAGATACGCAGTATTTT
CASSLRLERGTDTQYF
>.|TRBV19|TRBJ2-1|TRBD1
TGTGCCAGTGGTGACAGGGAGTACTACAATGAGCAGTTCTTC
CASGDREYYNEQFF
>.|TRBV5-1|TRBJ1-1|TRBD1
TGCGCCAGCAGCGCCCGAACAGGGGAGAACACTGAAGCTTTCTTT
CASSARTGENTEAFF
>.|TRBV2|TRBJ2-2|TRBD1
TGTGCCATGTCAGACCGGGACAGGCAGAACACCGGGGAGCTGTTTTTT
CAMSDRDRQNTGELFF
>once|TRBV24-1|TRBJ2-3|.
TGTGCCACCAGTGATTTGCGTGGGGGGGCGGGAGATACGCAGTATTTT
CATSDLRGGAGDTQYF
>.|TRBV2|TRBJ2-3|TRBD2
TGTGCCAGCAGTGAAAGGGCGGGGGGGGCCACAGATACGCAGTATTTT
CASSERAGGATDTQYF
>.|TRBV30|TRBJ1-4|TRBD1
TGTGCCTGCAAGACGGGACAGGGAAAAGAAAAACTGTTTTTT
CACKTGQGKEKLFF
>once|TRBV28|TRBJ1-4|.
TGTGCCAGCAGTATAACAGGGCCCAATGAAAAACTGTTTTTT
CASSITGPNEKLFF
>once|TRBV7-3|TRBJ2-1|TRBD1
TGTGCCAGCAGCTCACGTGGGGACAGGGGCCGGGACTGGCCGACCAATGAGCAGTTCTTC
CASSSRGDRGRDWPTNEQFF
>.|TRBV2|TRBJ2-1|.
TGTGCCAGCAGGGGAGAGCGGGCCACCTACAATGAGCAGTTCTTC
CASRGERATYNEQFF
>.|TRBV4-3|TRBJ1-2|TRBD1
TGCGCCAGCAGCCAAGACAACAGGGGGCTCTATGGCTACACCTTC
CASSQDNRGLYGYTF
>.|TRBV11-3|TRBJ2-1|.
TGTGCCAGCAGCTCGGGGACTCTTAATGAGCAGTTCTTC
CASSSGTLNEQFF
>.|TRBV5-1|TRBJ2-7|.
TGCGCCAGCAGCTCCGTTCCCAGGGGGGTCTCCTACGAGCAGTACTTC
CASSSVPRGVSYEQYF
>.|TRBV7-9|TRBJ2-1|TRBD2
TGTGCCAGCAGCTCTAGGACTAGCAGGGAGGGTGATGAGCAGTTCTTC
CASSSRTSREGDEQFF
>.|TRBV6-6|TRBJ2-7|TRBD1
TGTGCCACCGGAGTTGGGGACAGGGCCCGATCCTACGAGCAGTACTTC
CATGVGDRARSYEQYF
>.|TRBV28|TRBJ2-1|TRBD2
TGTGCCAGCAGTTTGGGCGGGGGGGCCTACAATGAGCAGTTCTTC
CASSLGGGAYNEQFF
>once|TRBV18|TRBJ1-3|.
TGTGCCAGCTCACCTTCGGGAATTGGAAACACCATATATTTT
CASSPSGIGNTIYF
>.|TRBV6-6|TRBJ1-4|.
TGTGCCAGCAGTTACCCGAGGCCACGGACTAATGAAAAACTGTTTTTT
CASSYPRPRTNEKLFF
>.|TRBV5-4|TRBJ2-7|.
TGTGCCAGCAGCACACGACAGGTGACAGGCGAGCAGTACTTC
CASSTRQVTGEQYF
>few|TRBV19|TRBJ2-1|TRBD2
TGTGCCAGTACCCCCGGGACTAGCTCCTGGGAGGCCAATGAGCAGTTCTTC
CASTPGTSSWEANEQFF
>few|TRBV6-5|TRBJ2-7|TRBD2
TGTGCCAGCAGCTTAGCGGGGGCAAAACTCTACGAGCAGTACTTC
CASSLAGAKLYEQYF
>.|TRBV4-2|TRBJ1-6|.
TGTGCCAGCAGCCGGGACAATAATTCACCCCTCCACTTT
CASSRDNNSPLHF